What follows are 5 T cell receptor beta chains derived from one specimen sequenced in a study of response to subunit inactivated influenza vaccine. MiXCR, applied by TCRdb to the RT-PCR reads, yields one record per CDR3 protein. The repertoire holds 530,000 or so distinct CDR3 sequences, with about 25% as singletons. The input for sequencing was CD4+ T cells sorted from PBMCs, taken around 5 days after vaccination. The receptors stem from a man aged 45-65 years who received an inactivated influenza vaccine.

This clonotype was observed a handful of times. V is TRBV7-9 and J is TRBJ2-7; TRBD2 might be the D (5 bases). V gave up 4 bases and J gave up 3 bases, with 13 bases separating them. CDR3 length: 14 amino acids. The V gene's germline CDR1 is SEHNR and CDR2 FQNEAQ (reference sequence). The CDR3 nucleotides read TGTGCCAGCAGCTCCAGCGGAATCCGCTACGAGCAGTACTTC. Protein: CASSSSGIRYEQYF.

There are a few counts of this clonotype. The chain is built from TRBV9 and TRBJ2-5; 7 bases align to TRBD2. After removal of 0 bases from V and 6 bases from J, the junction contained 11 bases not matched to a gene. CDR1 and CDR2 (germline): SGDLS, YYNGEE. CDR3 size: 16 residues. The CDR3 reads CASSVGSGGDVKTQYF. The CDR3 DNA reads TGTGCCAGCAGCGTAGGGTCGGGAGGTGATGTGAAGACCCAGTACTTC.

The chain is built from TRBV20-1 and TRBJ2-2; a weak D match, TRBD2 (5 bases). Germline V gene data show CDR1 as DFQATT and CDR2 as SNEGSKA (reference sequence). V lost 4 bases to trimming and J lost 2 bases, with 11 bases between them. The CDR3 contains 14 residues. DNA for the CDR3: TGCAGTGCTACAACCGGGATCAACACCGGGGAGCTGTTTTTT. It encodes CSATTGINTGELFF.

Written as DNA, the CDR3 is TGTGCCAGCAGCTTGTTTATACAGCGGGGGATCCAAGAGACCCAGTACTTC. Translated, it gives CASSLFIQRGIQETQYF. V gene TRBV5-4 combines with J gene TRBJ2-5; 8 nucleotides agree with TRBD2. The CDR3 is 17 amino acids. J gave up 1 base and V 1 base, and 9 bases lay outside the gene matches. The germline V gene encodes CDR1 SGHNT and CDR2 YYREEE (reference sequence).

The CDR3 sequence: CAISGNPPGSADTQYF. In DNA form, the CDR3 reads TGTGCCATCAGTGGAAATCCACCAGGAAGTGCAGATACGCAGTATTTT. The chain recombines TRBV10-3 with TRBJ2-3; D is undetermined. The CDR3 covers 16 residues. Between the trimmed V and J ends, which lost 4 bases and 4 bases, there was a span of 18 bases. Germline CDR1 reads ENHRY; CDR2 reads SYGVKD.